Below, 20 T cell receptor beta chains from the same sample are listed, as sequenced in a study of PD-1 blockade in classical Hodgkin lymphoma. Profiled with immunoSEQ multiplex PCR; TCRdb holds only in-frame clones, not every one. The data hold over 20,000 clones, with roughly three quarters observed a single time. Regarding time point: cycle 4 day 1 (C4D1), after around six weeks of nivolumab. All the patients suffered relapse after autologous stem cell transplantation, and brentuximab vedotin exposure differed. The sequencing used peripheral blood mononuclear cells (PBMCs), collected before the fourth cycle of nivolumab. The origin of the receptors is a human donor with classical Hodgkin lymphoma.

The CDR3 spells CASKQTANTGELFF. CDR3 bases: TGTGCCAGCAAACAGACAGCGAACACCGGGGAGCTGTTTTTT. This chain links TRBV21-1 with TRBJ2-2; the D call in the table, TRBD1, was not verified against the DNA. TRBV21-1 is a recognized pseudogene. The CDR3 covers 14 residues.

The V and J genes are TRBV15 and TRBJ1-2; D gene uncertain. There are 14 residues in the CDR3. Germline V gives CDR1 LNHNV, CDR2 YYDKDF (reference sequence). The V end lost 5 bases, the J end lost 5 bases, and 15 bases lay between the germline ends. The CDR3 nucleotides read TGTGCCACCAGCTATTCTTCGGAGGGTTATGGCTACACCTTC. This gives the protein CATSYSSEGYGYTF.

The rearrangement joins TRBV5-1 to TRBJ1-1; 8 nucleotides align to TRBD1. Trimming took 0 bases from V and 7 from J; bases not matched to a gene: 11. CDR1 SGHRS and CDR2 YFSETQ come from the germline V gene. The CDR3 runs 16 residues. CDR3 nucleotide sequence: TGCGCCAGCAGCTTGGGGCCAGGGGGCGACTACCATGAAGCTTTCTTT. Protein: CASSLGPGGDYHEAFF.

This chain uses TRBV9 with TRBJ2-3; the D is unclear. Germline CDR1 and CDR2: SGDLS and YYNGEE. The CDR3 length is 15 residues. The V gene lost 4 bases and the J gene lost 6 bases, with 18 bases spanning the gap. CDR3 loop: CASSSQLNSRDTQYF. The CDR3 DNA follows: TGTGCCAGCAGCTCTCAACTTAATTCGCGGGATACGCAGTATTTT.

There are a few counts of this clone. V and J are TRBV5-6 and TRBJ2-2; 11 nucleotides align to TRBD1. Germline V lookup: CDR1 SGHDT, CDR2 YYEEEE. The CDR3 totals 16 residues. V dropped 4 bases and J dropped 4; count of bases not matched to a gene: 6. CDR3 nucleotides: TGTGCCAGCAGCCAGGACAGGGGGCGCCGCACCGGGGAGCTGTTTTTT. Translation: CASSQDRGRRTGELFF. Variable domain in full (rest from reference TRBV5-6 and TRBJ2-2): DAGVTQSPTHLIKTRGQQVTLRCSPKSGHDTVSWYQQALGQGPQFIFQYYEEEERQRGNFPDRFSGHQFPNYSSELNVNALLLGDSALYLCASSQDRGRRTGELFFGEGSRLTVL.

V usage is TRBV6-4 and J usage is TRBJ2-2, with 10 bases that match TRBD1. Per the germline V gene, CDR1 is MRHNA and CDR2 is SNTAGT. The CDR3 totals 14 residues. The ends lost 6 bases at V and 6 bases at J; junction bases unmatched: 4. CDR3 sequence: CASRRQGAAGELFF. The CDR3 DNA reads as TGTGCCAGCAGGAGACAGGGGGCGGCCGGGGAGCTGTTTTTT.

CDR3 loop: CASSPSPGSTQYF. The CDR3 nucleotides read TGTGCCAGCTCACCAAGTCCAGGATCTACGCAGTATTTT. The V gene is TRBV18, the J gene TRBJ2-3; D remains ambiguous. Trimming shortened V by 2 bases and J by 8 bases, and 11 bases separated the two germline ends. The CDR3 consists of 13 residues. Germline-derived CDR1 and CDR2 are KGHSH and LQKENI.

This chain joins TRBV4-3 and TRBJ2-2, with D possibly matching TRBD1 (5 bases). From germline, CDR1 is LGHNA and CDR2 YSLEER. The V gene lost 0 bases and the J gene lost 6 bases, with 8 bases spanning the gap. This CDR3 region has 14 residues. The CDR3 region is CASSQESRAGELFF. The CDR3 nucleotides are TGCGCCAGCAGCCAAGAGAGCAGGGCCGGGGAGCTGTTTTTT.

The CDR3 DNA reads TGTGCCACCAGCAGAGACAGAAATGGCTACACCTTC. Translation gives CATSRDRNGYTF. The rearrangement links TRBV15 to TRBJ1-2; D call uncertain. The germline CDR1 and CDR2 sequences are LNHNV and YYDKDF (reference sequence). The CDR3 spans 12 residues. Trimming left V 0 bases short and J 6 bases short, with 5 bases between.

This chain uses TRBV7-2 with TRBJ2-5; D is perhaps TRBD1 or TRBD2 (5 bases each). CDR1 and CDR2 (germline): SGHTA, FQGNSA. This CDR3 spans 14 amino acids. V lost 1 base and J lost 0, with 6 bases in between. Here the CDR3 DNA reads TGTGCCAGCAGCTTAGGGGGGTACCAAGAGACCCAGTACTTC. Amino acid sequence: CASSLGGYQETQYF. Full variable domain (outside the CDR3, taken from reference TRBV7-2 and TRBJ2-5): GAGVSQSPSNKVTEKGKDVELRCDPISGHTALYWYRQSLGQGLEFLIYFQGNSAPDKSGLPSDRFSAERTGGSVSTLTIQRTQQEDSAVYLCASSLGGYQETQYFGPGTRLLVL.

For the CDR3, the DNA is TGTGCCAGTAGGACAGGCATCTATGGCTACACCTTC. This codes for CASRTGIYGYTF. The chain links TRBV19 to TRBJ1-2, with D maybe TRBD1 (6 bases). Germline loops: CDR1 LNHDA, CDR2 SQIVND (reference sequence). V gave up 6 bases and J gave up 4 bases, with 9 bases separating them. The CDR3 is 12 amino acids.

The chain uses TRBV7-2 and TRBJ2-7; possible D gene TRBD1, 5 bases. Germline V gene sequence: CDR1 SGHTA, CDR2 FQGNSA. The CDR3 spans 15 residues. Trimming removed 1 base at V and 3 bases at J, with 13 bases between. The CDR3 DNA reads TGTGCCAGCAGCTTAGGATGGCAGGGAAACTACGAGCAGTACTTC. Translated, it gives CASSLGWQGNYEQYF.

V is TRBV27 and J is TRBJ1-1; TRBD1 matches 7 bases. The germline CDR1 and CDR2 sequences are MNHEY and SMNVEV (reference sequence). This CDR3 contains 15 residues. V shed 1 base and J 4 bases; nucleotides not matched to a gene: 6. This chain's CDR3 is CASSLYGQAGTEAFF. The CDR3 bases are TGTGCCAGCAGTTTATACGGACAGGCGGGCACTGAAGCTTTCTTT.

In this sample, this clone turned up once. J is TRBJ2-5 and V is TRBV2; D perhaps matches TRBD1 (6 bases). The germline V gene encodes CDR1 SNHLY and CDR2 FYNNEI. Trimming removed 8 bases from V and 6 bases from J, with 19 bases in between. The CDR3 length is 14 residues. The CDR3 sequence is CASGEQGRGQTQYF. The CDR3, as DNA: TGTGCCAGCGGGGAACAGGGCAGGGGACAGACCCAGTACTTC.

In its sample, this clone was seen a few times. This chain links TRBV18 with TRBJ1-1; D is uncertain. CDR3 length: 15 residues. Trimming shortened V by 3 bases and J by 1 base, and 12 bases separated the two germline ends. The germline V gene encodes CDR1 KGHSH and CDR2 LQKENI. The CDR3 region has the DNA TGTGCCAGCTCACCGGGCATCTTTCAGAACACTGAAGCTTTCTTT. Protein sequence: CASSPGIFQNTEAFF.

This clone was seen just once. This rearrangement joins TRBV11-2 to TRBJ2-5; 10 bases fit TRBD2. The germline CDR1 and CDR2 sequences are SGHAT and FQNNGV. Trimming cost V 2 bases and J 4 bases; bases outside gene matches: 4. There are 15 residues in the CDR3. The CDR3 spells CASSLLAGVGETQYF. The CDR3 DNA sequence: TGTGCCAGCAGCTTACTAGCGGGAGTCGGAGAGACCCAGTACTTC.

This chain joins TRBV5-4 and TRBJ2-7; 8 nucleotides line up with TRBD1. Per germline, CDR1 SGHNT and CDR2 YYREEE (reference sequence). CDR3 length: 15 residues. The V gene end was trimmed by 3 bases and the J gene end by 4 bases; junction bases not matched to a gene: 9. CDR3 nucleotides: TGTGCCAGCAGCTCCCGGGACAGGCTAGGGTACGAGCAGTACTTC. Protein: CASSSRDRLGYEQYF.

The chain is built from TRBV29-1 and TRBJ2-1, with 12 bases lining up with TRBD2. J gave up 12 bases and V 2 bases, and 11 bases lay outside the gene matches. Germline loops: CDR1 SQVTM, CDR2 ANQGSEA. The CDR3 runs to 15 residues. The CDR3 DNA is TGCAGCGTTGAAACCGGGACTAGCGGGTCAGTAGGGCAGTTCTTC. Translating it yields CSVETGTSGSVGQFF.

This sequence joins TRBV7-2 and TRBJ1-2; tentative D call: TRBD1 (6 bases). This CDR3 has 17 amino acids. The V and J ends lost 0 bases and 8 bases respectively, with 22 bases between them. In germline, CDR1 is SGHTA, CDR2 FQGNSA. The CDR3 bases are TGTGCCAGCAGCTTAGCCAGGGGTATGGATATTATGGGAGGCTACACCTTC. Translation: CASSLARGMDIMGGYTF.

CDR3 DNA sequence: TGTGCCAGCTCAGCCGTGGGCACTAGCTCGGGCCTCCAAGAGACCCAGTACTTC. Translation gives CASSAVGTSSGLQETQYF. The J gene is TRBJ2-5, the V gene TRBV18; tentative D call: TRBD2 (6 bases). The CDR3 sequence is 18 residues long. Trimming took off 5 bases at V and 1 base at J, with 23 bases between the two ends. Looked up from germline, CDR1 is KGHSH and CDR2 is LQKENI.